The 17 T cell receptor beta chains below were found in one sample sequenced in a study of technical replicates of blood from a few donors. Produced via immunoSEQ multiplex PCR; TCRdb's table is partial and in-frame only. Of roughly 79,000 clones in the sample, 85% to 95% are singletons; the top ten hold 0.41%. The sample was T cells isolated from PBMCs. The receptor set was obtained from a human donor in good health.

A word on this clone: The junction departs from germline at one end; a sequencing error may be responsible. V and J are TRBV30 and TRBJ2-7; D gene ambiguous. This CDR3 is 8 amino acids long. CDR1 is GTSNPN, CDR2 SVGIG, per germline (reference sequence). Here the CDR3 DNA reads TGTGCCTGGAGAGTTGGAGAATTC. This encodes CAWRVGEF.

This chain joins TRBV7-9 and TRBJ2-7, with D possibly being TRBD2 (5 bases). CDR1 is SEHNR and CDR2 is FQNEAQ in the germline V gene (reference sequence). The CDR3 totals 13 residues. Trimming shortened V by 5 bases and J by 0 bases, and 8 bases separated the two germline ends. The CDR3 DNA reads TGTGCCAGCAGCCCTACTAGCTCCTACGAGCAGTACTTC. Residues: CASSPTSSYEQYF.

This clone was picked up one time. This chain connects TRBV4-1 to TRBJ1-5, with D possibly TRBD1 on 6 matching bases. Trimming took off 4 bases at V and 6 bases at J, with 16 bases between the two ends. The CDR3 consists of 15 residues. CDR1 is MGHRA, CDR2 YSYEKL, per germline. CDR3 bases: TGCGCCAGCAGCCTCCAACACAGGGAAGGTCAGCCCCAGCATTTT. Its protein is CASSLQHREGQPQHF.

CDR3 sequence: CASSQGSGDRHYGYTF. The CDR3 region has the DNA TGCGCCAGCAGCCAAGGCAGTGGAGACAGACACTATGGCTACACCTTC. The chain combines TRBV4-1 with TRBJ1-2; D may be TRBD1 (5 bases). Germline CDR1 and CDR2: MGHRA and YSYEKL. This CDR3 is built from 16 residues. The ends were cut back, 1 base at V and 3 bases at J, with 15 bases in the middle.

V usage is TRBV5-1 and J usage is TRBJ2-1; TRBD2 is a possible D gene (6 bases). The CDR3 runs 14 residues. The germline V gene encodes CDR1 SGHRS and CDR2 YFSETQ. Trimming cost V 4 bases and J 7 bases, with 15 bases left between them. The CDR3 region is CASSPLRELNEQFF. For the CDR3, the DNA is TGCGCCAGCAGCCCACTCCGGGAGCTTAATGAGCAGTTCTTC.

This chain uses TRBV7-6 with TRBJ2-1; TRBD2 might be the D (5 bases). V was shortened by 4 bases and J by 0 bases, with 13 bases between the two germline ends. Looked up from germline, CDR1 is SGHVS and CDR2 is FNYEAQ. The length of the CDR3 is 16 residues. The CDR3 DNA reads TGTGCCAGCAGCTACCGCCCGGGGAGCTCCTACAATGAGCAGTTCTTC. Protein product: CASSYRPGSSYNEQFF. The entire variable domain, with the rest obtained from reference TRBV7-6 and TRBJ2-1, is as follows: GAGVSQSPRYKVTKRGQDVALRCDPISGHVSLYWYRQALGQGPEFLTYFNYEAQQDKSGLPNDRFSAERPEGSISTLTIQRTEQRDSAMYRCASSYRPGSSYNEQFFGPGTRLTVL.

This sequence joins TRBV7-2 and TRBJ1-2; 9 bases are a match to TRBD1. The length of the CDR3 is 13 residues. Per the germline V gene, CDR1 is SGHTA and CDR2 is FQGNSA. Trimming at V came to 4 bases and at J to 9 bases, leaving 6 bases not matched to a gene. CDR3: CASSSGTGKSYTF. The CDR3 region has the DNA TGTGCCAGCAGCTCCGGGACAGGGAAAAGCTACACCTTC.

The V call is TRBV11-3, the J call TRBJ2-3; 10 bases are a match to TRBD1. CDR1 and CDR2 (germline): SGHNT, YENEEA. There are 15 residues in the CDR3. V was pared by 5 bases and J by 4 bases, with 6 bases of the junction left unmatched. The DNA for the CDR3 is TGTGCCAGCAGCCCAGACAGGGGGCGCGCAGATACGCAGTATTTT. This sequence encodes CASSPDRGRADTQYF.

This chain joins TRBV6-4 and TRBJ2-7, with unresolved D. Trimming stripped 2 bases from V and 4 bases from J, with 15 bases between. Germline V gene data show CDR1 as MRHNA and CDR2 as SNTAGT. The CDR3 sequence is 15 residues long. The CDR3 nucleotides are TGTGCCAGCAGTGACCACCCTGGCGGTTTATACGAGCAGTACTTC. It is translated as CASSDHPGGLYEQYF.

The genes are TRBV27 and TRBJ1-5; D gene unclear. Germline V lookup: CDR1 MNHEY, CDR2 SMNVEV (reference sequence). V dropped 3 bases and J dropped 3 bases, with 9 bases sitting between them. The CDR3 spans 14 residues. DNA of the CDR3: TGTGCCAGCAGTTTTGGGCAAATCAATCAGCCCCAGCATTTT. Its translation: CASSFGQINQPQHF.

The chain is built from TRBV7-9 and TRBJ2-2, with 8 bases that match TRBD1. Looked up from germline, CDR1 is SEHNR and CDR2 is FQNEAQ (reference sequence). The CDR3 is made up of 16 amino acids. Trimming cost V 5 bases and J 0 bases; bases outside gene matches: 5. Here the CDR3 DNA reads TGTGCCAGCAGCCATCGGACAGGGCCGAACACCGGGGAGCTGTTTTTT. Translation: CASSHRTGPNTGELFF.

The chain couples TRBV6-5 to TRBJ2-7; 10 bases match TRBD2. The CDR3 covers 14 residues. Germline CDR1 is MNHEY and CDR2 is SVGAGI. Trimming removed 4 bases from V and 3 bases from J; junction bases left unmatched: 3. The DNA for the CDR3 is TGTGCCAGCAGTTTGCGGACTAGCGGCTACGAGCAGTACTTC. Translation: CASSLRTSGYEQYF.

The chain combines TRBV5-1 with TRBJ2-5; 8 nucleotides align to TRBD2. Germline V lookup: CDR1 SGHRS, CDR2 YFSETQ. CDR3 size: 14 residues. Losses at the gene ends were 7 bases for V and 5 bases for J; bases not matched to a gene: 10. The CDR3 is CASWGRGAWETQYF. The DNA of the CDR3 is TGCGCCAGCTGGGGGCGGGGGGCATGGGAGACCCAGTACTTC.

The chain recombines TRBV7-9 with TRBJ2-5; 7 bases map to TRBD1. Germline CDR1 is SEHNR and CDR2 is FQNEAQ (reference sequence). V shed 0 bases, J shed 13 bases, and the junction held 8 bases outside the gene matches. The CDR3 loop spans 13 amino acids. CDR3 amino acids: CASSLAATGQRYF. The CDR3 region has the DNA TGTGCCAGCAGCTTAGCGGCCACGGGACAGCGGTACTTC.

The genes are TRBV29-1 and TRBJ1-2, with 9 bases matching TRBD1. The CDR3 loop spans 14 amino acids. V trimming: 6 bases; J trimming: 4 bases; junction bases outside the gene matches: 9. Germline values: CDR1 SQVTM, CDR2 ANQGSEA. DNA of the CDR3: TGCAGCGTGCCCGATCGGGACAGGGCCTATGGCTACACCTTC. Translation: CSVPDRDRAYGYTF.

The CDR3 region has the DNA TGCAGCGTTGATAGTCGGGGTGAGCAGTTCTTC. Its translation: CSVDSRGEQFF. The chain recombines TRBV29-1 with TRBJ2-1; a possible D gene is TRBD2 (5 bases). This CDR3 region has 11 residues. Germline lookup yields CDR1 SQVTM and CDR2 ANQGSEA. V was trimmed by 3 bases and J by 9 bases, leaving 9 bases between them.

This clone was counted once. This CDR3 is CASSELVESSYNEQFF. Written as DNA, the CDR3 is TGTGCCAGCAGTGAATTAGTGGAGAGCTCCTACAATGAGCAGTTCTTC. The V call is TRBV6-1, the J call TRBJ2-1, with unresolved D. V lost 2 bases and J 0 bases, leaving 11 bases between the germline ends. The CDR3 has 16 residues. The germline CDR1 and CDR2 sequences are MNHNS and SASEGT.